This TCR beta chain was recovered during a study of radiotherapy plus CTLA-4 blockade in lung cancer. There are 14 residues in the CDR3. CDR1 is SGDLS, CDR2 YYNGEE, per germline. V dropped 4 bases and J dropped 8 bases, with 18 bases sitting between them. Study conclusions and caveats: Radiotherapy plus ipilimumab was followed by expansion in blood of tumor-derived TCR clones.

To note about this clone: The target antigen is unknown.

This table comes from immunoSEQ multiplex PCR, and its TCRdb copy is limited to in-frame clones, with some not included. Of about 88,000 clones in the sample, 72% were seen once. This clonotype was sampled from a human donor with non-small cell lung cancer that progressed on radiotherapy plus ipilimumab. The rearrangement links TRBV9 to TRBJ1-2, with no clear D. The sequencing here drew on peripheral blood, taken from a patient treated with radiotherapy plus ipilimumab. DNA of the CDR3: TGTGCCAGCAGCAAGGACCTTTCCGTTAGGGGCTACACCTTC. It encodes CASSKDLSVRGYTF.